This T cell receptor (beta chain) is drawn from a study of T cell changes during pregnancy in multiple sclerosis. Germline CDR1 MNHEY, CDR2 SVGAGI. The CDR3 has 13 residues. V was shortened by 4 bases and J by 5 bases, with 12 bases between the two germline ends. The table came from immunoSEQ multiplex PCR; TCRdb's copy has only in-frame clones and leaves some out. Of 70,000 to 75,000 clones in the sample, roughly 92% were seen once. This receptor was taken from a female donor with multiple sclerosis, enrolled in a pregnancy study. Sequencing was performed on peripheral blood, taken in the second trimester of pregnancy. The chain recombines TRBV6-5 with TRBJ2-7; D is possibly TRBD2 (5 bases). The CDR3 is CASSFRTENEQYF. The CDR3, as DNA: TGTGCCAGCAGTTTCCGGACTGAGAACGAGCAGTACTTC.